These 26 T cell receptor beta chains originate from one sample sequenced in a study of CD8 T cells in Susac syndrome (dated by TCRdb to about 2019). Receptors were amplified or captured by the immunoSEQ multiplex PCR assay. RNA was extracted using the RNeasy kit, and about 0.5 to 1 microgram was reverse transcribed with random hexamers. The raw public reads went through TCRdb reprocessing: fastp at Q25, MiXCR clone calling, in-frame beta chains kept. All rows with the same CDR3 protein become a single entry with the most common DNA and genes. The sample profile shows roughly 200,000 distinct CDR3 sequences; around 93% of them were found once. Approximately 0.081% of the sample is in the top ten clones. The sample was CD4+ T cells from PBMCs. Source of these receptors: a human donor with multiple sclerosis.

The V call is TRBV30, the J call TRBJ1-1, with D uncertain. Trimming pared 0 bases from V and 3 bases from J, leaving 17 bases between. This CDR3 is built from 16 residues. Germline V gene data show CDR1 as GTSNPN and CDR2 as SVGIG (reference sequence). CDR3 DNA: TGTGCCTGGAGTGTAACTCTGGCCGGGGATGACACTGAAGCTTTCTTT. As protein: CAWSVTLAGDDTEAFF.

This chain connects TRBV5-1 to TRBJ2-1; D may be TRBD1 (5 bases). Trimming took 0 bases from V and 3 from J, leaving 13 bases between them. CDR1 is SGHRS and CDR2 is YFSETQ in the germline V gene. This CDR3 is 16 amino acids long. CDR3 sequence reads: CASSLGNARGYNEQFF. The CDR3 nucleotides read TGCGCCAGCAGCTTGGGAAACGCAAGGGGCTACAATGAGCAGTTCTTC.

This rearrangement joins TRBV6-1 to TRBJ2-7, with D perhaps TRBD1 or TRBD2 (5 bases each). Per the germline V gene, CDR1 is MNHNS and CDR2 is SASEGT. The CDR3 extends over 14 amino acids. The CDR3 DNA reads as TGTGGGGACGAAGCGGCTCTCGGAGAAAGGGAGCAGTACGTC. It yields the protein CGDEAALGEREQYV.

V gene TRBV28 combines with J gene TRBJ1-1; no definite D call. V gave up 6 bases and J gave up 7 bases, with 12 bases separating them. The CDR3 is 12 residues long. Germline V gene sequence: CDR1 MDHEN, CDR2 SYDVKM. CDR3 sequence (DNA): TGTGCCAGCAGCGCGCCCGGACGTGAAGCTTTCTTT. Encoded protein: CASSAPGREAFF.

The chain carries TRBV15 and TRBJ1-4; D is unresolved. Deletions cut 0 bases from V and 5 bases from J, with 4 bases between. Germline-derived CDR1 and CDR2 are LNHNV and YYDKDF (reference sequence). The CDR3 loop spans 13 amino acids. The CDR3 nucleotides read TGTGCCACCAGCAGAGATCCCAATGAAAAACTGTTTTTT. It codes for CATSRDPNEKLFF. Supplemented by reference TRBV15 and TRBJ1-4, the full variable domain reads DAMVIQNPRYQVTQFGKPVTLSCSQTLNHNVMYWYQQKSSQAPKLLFHYYDKDFNNEADTPDNFQSRRPNTSFCFLDIRSPGLGDTAMYLCATSRDPNEKLFFGSGTQLSVL.

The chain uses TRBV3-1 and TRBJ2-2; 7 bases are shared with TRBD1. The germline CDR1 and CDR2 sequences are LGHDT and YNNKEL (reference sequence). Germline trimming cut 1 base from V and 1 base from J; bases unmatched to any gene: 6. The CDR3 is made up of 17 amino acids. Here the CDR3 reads CASSQAGDSRNTGELFF. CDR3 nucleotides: TGTGCCAGCAGCCAAGCCGGGGACAGTAGGAACACCGGGGAGCTGTTTTTT.

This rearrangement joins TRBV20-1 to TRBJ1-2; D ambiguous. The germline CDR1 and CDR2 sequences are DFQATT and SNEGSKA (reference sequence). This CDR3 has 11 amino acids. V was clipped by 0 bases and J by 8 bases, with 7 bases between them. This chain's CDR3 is CSAREVTGYTF. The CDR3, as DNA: TGCAGTGCTAGAGAGGTTACCGGCTACACCTTC.

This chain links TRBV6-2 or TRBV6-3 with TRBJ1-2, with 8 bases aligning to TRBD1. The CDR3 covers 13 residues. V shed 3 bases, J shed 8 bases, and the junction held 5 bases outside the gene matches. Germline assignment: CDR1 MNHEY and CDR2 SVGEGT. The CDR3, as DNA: TGTGCCAGCAGTTATTGGACAGGGCCAGGCTACACCTTC. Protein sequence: CASSYWTGPGYTF.

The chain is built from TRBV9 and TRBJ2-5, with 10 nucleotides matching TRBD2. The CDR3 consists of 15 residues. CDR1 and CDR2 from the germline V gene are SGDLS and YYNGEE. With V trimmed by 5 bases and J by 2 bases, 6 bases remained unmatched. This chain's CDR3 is CASSTGLAQQETQYF. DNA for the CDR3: TGTGCCAGCAGTACGGGACTAGCGCAGCAAGAGACCCAGTACTTC.

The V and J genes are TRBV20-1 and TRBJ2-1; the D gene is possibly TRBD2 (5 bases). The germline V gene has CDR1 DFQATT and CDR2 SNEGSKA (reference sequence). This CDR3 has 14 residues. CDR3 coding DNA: TGCAGCGTCGGAAGCGGAGGCTCCTACAATGAGCAGTTCTTC. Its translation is CSVGSGGSYNEQFF.

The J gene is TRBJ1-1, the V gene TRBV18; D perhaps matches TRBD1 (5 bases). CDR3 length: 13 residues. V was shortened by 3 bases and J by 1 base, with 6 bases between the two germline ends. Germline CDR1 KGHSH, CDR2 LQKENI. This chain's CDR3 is CASSPGGNTEAFF. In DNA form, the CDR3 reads TGTGCCAGCTCACCGGGGGGGAACACTGAAGCTTTCTTT.

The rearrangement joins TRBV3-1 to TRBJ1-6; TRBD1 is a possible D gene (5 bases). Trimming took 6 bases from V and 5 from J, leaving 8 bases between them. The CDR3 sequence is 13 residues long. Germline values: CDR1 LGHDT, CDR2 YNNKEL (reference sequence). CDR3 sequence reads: CASSLQDNSPLHF. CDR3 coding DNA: TGTGCCAGCAGTCTACAGGATAATTCACCCCTCCACTTT. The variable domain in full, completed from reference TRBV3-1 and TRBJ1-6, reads DTAVSQTPKYLVTQMGNDKSIKCEQNLGHDTMYWYKQDSKKFLKIMFSYNNKELIINETVPNRFSPKSPDKAHLNLHINSLELGDSAVYFCASSLQDNSPLHFGNGTRLTVT.

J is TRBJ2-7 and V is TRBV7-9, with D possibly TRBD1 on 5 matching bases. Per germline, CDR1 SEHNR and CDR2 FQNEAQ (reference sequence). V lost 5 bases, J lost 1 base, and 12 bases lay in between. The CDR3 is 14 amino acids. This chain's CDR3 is CASSRRTPSYEQYF. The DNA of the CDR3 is TGTGCCAGCAGCCGCAGGACACCGTCCTACGAGCAGTACTTC.

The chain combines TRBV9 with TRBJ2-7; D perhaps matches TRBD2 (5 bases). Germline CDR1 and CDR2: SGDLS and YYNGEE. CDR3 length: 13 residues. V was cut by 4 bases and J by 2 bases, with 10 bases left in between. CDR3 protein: CASSLDGAYEQYF. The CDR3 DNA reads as TGTGCCAGCAGCCTCGACGGGGCCTACGAGCAGTACTTC.

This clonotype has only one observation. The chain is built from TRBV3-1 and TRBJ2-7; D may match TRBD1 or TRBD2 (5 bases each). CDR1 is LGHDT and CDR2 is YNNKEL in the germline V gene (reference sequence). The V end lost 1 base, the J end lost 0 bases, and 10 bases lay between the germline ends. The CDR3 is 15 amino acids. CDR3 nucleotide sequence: TGTGCCAGCAGCCAAGCACCTGGGGGCTCCTACGAGCAGTACTTC. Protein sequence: CASSQAPGGSYEQYF.

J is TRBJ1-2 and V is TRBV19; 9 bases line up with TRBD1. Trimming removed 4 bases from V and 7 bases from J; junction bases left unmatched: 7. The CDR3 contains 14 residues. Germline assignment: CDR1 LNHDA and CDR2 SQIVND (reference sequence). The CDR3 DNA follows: TGTGCCAGTAGTACCGGACAGGGGATGGCTGGCTACACCTTC. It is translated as CASSTGQGMAGYTF.

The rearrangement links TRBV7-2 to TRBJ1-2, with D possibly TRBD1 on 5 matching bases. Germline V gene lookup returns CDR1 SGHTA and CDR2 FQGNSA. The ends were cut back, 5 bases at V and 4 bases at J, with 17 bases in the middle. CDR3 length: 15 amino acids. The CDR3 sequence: CASSPGPELLYGYTF. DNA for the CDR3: TGTGCCAGCAGCCCGGGACCGGAGCTGCTCTATGGCTACACCTTC. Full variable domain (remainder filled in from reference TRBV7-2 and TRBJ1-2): GAGVSQSPSNKVTEKGKDVELRCDPISGHTALYWYRQSLGQGLEFLIYFQGNSAPDKSGLPSDRFSAERTGGSVSTLTIQRTQQEDSAVYLCASSPGPELLYGYTFGSGTRLTVV.

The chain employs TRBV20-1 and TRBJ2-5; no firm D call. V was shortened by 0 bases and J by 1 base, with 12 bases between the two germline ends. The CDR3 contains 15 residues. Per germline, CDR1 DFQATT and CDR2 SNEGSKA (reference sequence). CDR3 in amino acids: CSARDTPGRQETQYF. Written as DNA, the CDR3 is TGCAGTGCTAGAGATACGCCAGGTCGCCAAGAGACCCAGTACTTC.

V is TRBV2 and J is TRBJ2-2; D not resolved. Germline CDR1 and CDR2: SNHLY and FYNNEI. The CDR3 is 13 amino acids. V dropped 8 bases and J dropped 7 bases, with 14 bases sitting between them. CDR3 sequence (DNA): TGTGCCAGCGGGCCCCTAGATTACGGGGAGCTGTTTTTT. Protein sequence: CASGPLDYGELFF.

The CDR3 bases are TGCGCCAGCAGCTTGCCCCTGGGACAGCAGTTCTTC. Its protein product is CASSLPLGQQFF. V is TRBV5-1 and J is TRBJ2-1; D is perhaps TRBD1 or TRBD2 (5 bases each). Per germline, CDR1 SGHRS and CDR2 YFSETQ. V dropped 1 base and J dropped 11 bases, with 10 bases sitting between them. This CDR3 is built from 12 residues.

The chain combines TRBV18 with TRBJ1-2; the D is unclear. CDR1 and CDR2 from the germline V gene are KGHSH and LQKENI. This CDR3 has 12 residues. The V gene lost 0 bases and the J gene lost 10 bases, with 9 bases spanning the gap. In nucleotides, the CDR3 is TGTGCCAGCTCACCACCAACTATGGACTACACCTTC. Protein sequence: CASSPPTMDYTF.

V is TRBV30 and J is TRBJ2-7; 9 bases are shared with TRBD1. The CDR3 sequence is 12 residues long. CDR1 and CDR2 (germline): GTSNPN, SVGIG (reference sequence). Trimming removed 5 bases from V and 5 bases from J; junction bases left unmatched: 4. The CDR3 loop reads CAWAGQGDEQYF. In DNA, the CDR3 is TGTGCCTGGGCGGGACAGGGTGACGAGCAGTACTTC.

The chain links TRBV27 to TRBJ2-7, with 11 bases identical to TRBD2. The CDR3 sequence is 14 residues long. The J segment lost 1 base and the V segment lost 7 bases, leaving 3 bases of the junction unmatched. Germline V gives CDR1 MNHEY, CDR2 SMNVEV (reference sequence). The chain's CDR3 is CASTRTSGSYEQYF. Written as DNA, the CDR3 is TGTGCCAGCACCCGGACTAGCGGGTCCTACGAGCAGTACTTC.

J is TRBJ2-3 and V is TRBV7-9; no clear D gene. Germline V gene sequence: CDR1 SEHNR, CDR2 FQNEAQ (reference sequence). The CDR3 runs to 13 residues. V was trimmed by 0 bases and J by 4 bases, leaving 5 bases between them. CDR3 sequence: CASSLATSDTQYF. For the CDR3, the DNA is TGTGCCAGCAGCTTAGCGACTTCAGATACGCAGTATTTT.

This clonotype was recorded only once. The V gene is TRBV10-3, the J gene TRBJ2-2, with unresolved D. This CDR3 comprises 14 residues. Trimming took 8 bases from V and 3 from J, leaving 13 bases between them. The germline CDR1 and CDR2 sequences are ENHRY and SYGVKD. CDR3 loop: CAIGENADTGELFF. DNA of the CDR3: TGTGCCATCGGCGAGAACGCGGACACCGGGGAGCTGTTTTTT.

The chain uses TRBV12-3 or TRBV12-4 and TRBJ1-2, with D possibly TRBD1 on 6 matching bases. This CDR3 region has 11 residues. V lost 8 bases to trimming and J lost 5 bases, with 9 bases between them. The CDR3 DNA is TGTGCCAGCGCACAGGGTTATGGCTACACCTTC. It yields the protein CASAQGYGYTF.